This is a list of T cell receptor beta chains from one sample in a study of resident and recirculating memory T cells in vitiligo. The protocol was immunoSEQ multiplex PCR, while the TCRdb copy is restricted to in-frame clones and leaves out a portion. The profile shows around 43,000 clones, roughly 91% of them singletons. Sequenced: blood. All receptors derive from a male donor with vitiligo. CDR3s include the opening cysteine and the closing phenylalanine or tryptophan. A D gene is named only where the DNA matches it firmly. A row's size may be missing; if present it is once, few, many or a size class.

cdr3_length: 15; v_call: TRBV7-3; d_call: -; j_call: TRBJ2-3; clone_size: -; cdr3_aa: CASSLGGSLADTQYF; cdr3_nt: TGTGCCAGCAGCTTAGGCGGCTCTTTGGCAGATACGCAGTATTTT
cdr3_length: 12; v_call: TRBV7-7; d_call: -; j_call: TRBJ2-5; clone_size: -; cdr3_aa: CASSRAGETQYF; cdr3_nt: TGTGCTAGCAGCCGGGCGGGGGAGACCCAGTACTTC
cdr3_length: 14; v_call: TRBV4-1; d_call: TRBD1; j_call: TRBJ1-5; clone_size: -; cdr3_aa: CASSLDREVQPQHF; cdr3_nt: TGCGCCAGCAGCTTGGACAGGGAGGTTCAGCCCCAGCATTTT
cdr3_length: 17; v_call: TRBV19; d_call: TRBD1; j_call: TRBJ1-5; clone_size: -; cdr3_aa: CASSQRGTGALNQPQHF; cdr3_nt: TGTGCCAGTAGCCAACGTGGGACAGGGGCCCTCAATCAGCCCCAGCATTTT
cdr3_length: 18; v_call: TRBV9; d_call: TRBD2; j_call: TRBJ2-4; clone_size: -; cdr3_aa: CASSVGAGRDPLTVIQYF; cdr3_nt: TGTGCCAGCAGCGTAGGAGCGGGGCGGGACCCGCTGACGGTCATTCAGTACTTC
cdr3_length: 14; v_call: TRBV2; d_call: TRBD1; j_call: TRBJ1-2; clone_size: -; cdr3_aa: CASSGDRGNYGYTF; cdr3_nt: TGTGCCAGCAGTGGTGACAGGGGTAACTATGGCTACACCTTC
cdr3_length: 15; v_call: TRBV19; d_call: TRBD2; j_call: TRBJ2-1; clone_size: -; cdr3_aa: CASSTSGRSYNEQFF; cdr3_nt: TGTGCCAGTAGTACTAGCGGGAGAAGCTACAATGAGCAGTTCTTC
cdr3_length: 12; v_call: TRBV2; d_call: -; j_call: TRBJ1-5; clone_size: -; cdr3_aa: CASQRSVEPQHF; cdr3_nt: TGTGCCAGCCAACGGTCTGTCGAGCCCCAGCATTTT
cdr3_length: 14; v_call: TRBV19; d_call: TRBD2; j_call: TRBJ2-5; clone_size: -; cdr3_aa: CASSMERGRETQYF; cdr3_nt: TGTGCCAGTAGTATGGAGCGGGGGAGAGAGACCCAGTACTTC
cdr3_length: 15; v_call: TRBV7-2; d_call: TRBD2; j_call: TRBJ2-4; clone_size: -; cdr3_aa: CASSRVGGAKNIQYF; cdr3_nt: TGTGCCAGCAGCCGAGTCGGGGGGGCCAAAAACATTCAGTACTTC
cdr3_length: 17; v_call: TRBV5-1; d_call: TRBD1; j_call: TRBJ1-1; clone_size: -; cdr3_aa: CASSLARTGDSTTEAFF; cdr3_nt: TGCGCCAGCAGCTTGGCCCGGACAGGGGACTCGACCACTGAAGCTTTCTTT
cdr3_length: 12; v_call: TRBV19; d_call: -; j_call: TRBJ1-2; clone_size: -; cdr3_aa: CASKTVSYGYTF; cdr3_nt: TGTGCCAGTAAAACGGTGAGCTATGGCTACACCTTC
cdr3_length: 18; v_call: TRBV19; d_call: -; j_call: TRBJ2-5; clone_size: once; cdr3_aa: CASSPLQVAGGYQETQYF; cdr3_nt: TGTGCCAGTAGCCCCCTCCAGGTGGCCGGCGGGTACCAAGAGACCCAGTACTTC
cdr3_length: 15; v_call: TRBV7-2; d_call: -; j_call: TRBJ1-2; clone_size: -; cdr3_aa: CASSLAGRANYGYTF; cdr3_nt: TGTGCCAGCAGCTTAGCAGGCAGGGCGAACTATGGCTACACCTTC
cdr3_length: 15; v_call: TRBV18; d_call: TRBD1; j_call: TRBJ1-6; clone_size: -; cdr3_aa: CASSPRDSANSPLHF; cdr3_nt: TGTGCCAGCTCACCAAGGGACAGTGCTAATTCACCCCTCCACTTT
cdr3_length: 13; v_call: TRBV29-1; d_call: -; j_call: TRBJ2-1; clone_size: -; cdr3_aa: CSVGLHGGNEQFF; cdr3_nt: TGCAGCGTTGGCCTCCACGGGGGCAATGAGCAGTTCTTC
cdr3_length: 13; v_call: TRBV2; d_call: -; j_call: TRBJ1-1; clone_size: -; cdr3_aa: CASSFEVESEAFF; cdr3_nt: TGTGCCAGCAGCTTCGAGGTGGAGAGTGAAGCTTTCTTT
cdr3_length: 15; v_call: TRBV18; d_call: TRBD2; j_call: TRBJ2-5; clone_size: -; cdr3_aa: CASSPPSGAQETQYF; cdr3_nt: TGTGCCAGCTCACCACCTAGCGGGGCGCAAGAGACCCAGTACTTC
cdr3_length: 12; v_call: TRBV18; d_call: -; j_call: TRBJ2-7; clone_size: -; cdr3_aa: CASSPQRYEQYF; cdr3_nt: TGTGCCAGCTCACCACAGAGGTACGAGCAGTACTTC
cdr3_length: 11; v_call: TRBV5-6; d_call: -; j_call: TRBJ2-5; clone_size: -; cdr3_aa: CASSVQETQYF; cdr3_nt: TGTGCCAGCAGCGTGCAGGAGACCCAGTACTTC